The rows below give T cell receptor beta chains drawn from one sample of a study of blood T cell repertoires in COVID-19. The table came from immunoSEQ multiplex PCR; TCRdb's copy has only in-frame clones and leaves some out. The sample lists 70,000 to 85,000 clones, 82% occurring once. The specimen was peripheral blood. The receptor set was obtained from a human donor in a cohort sampled during active COVID-19. Each CDR3 is given with its conserved first and last residue. D genes are given only for firm matches. Not all rows give a size; the values are once, few, many and, for expanded clones, a class.

V,size,J,D,DNA,CDR3
TRBV5-4,NA,TRBJ2-3,TRBD2,TGTGCCAGCAGCTCCCAAACCATAGCGGGGGGCCCCCCAGATACGCAGTATTTT,CASSSQTIAGGPPDTQYF
TRBV7-9,NA,TRBJ1-1,NA,TGTGCCAGCATCCTAGGACAGACCGACATGAACACTGAAGCTTTCTTT,CASILGQTDMNTEAFF
TRBV6-5,few,TRBJ1-3,NA,TGTGCCAGCAGCCCCGGAGGTACCATATATTTT,CASSPGGTIYF
TRBV9,NA,TRBJ1-1,NA,TGTGCCAGCAGCGTAGTAACTGAAGCTTTCTTT,CASSVVTEAFF
TRBV3-1/TRBV3-2,NA,TRBJ2-2,NA,TGTGCCAGCAGTGGCGGACTGTTAGGGGAGCTGTTTTTT,CASSGGLLGELFF
TRBV5-8,NA,TRBJ1-4,NA,TGTGCCAGCAGCTACGGGGGACTTGCAACTAATGAAAAACTGTTTTTT,CASSYGGLATNEKLFF
TRBV12-1,NA,TRBJ1-6,NA,TGTGCCGAACAAACAGGGAAGGGTTGGAATTCACCCCTCCACTTT,CAEQTGKGWNSPLHF
TRBV2,few,TRBJ2-1,NA,TGTGCCAGCAGTGATCCGCTCGTCAGTGAGCAGTTCTTC,CASSDPLVSEQFF
TRBV5-1,NA,TRBJ2-3,NA,TGCGCCAGCAGTGAGGCCGGCGGGCTAAATACGCAGTATTTT,CASSEAGGLNTQYF
TRBV5-4,NA,TRBJ2-1,TRBD2,TGTGCCAGCAGCTCCCCTCGGGGGGGATCCTACAATGAGCAGTTCTTC,CASSSPRGGSYNEQFF
TRBV5-6,NA,TRBJ1-3,TRBD1,TGTGCCAGCAGCTGGGACAGGGCATCTGGAAACACCATATATTTT,CASSWDRASGNTIYF
TRBV18,NA,TRBJ1-3,NA,TGTGCCAGCTCACCAGACAGGCCAGCGGGAAACACCATATATTTT,CASSPDRPAGNTIYF
TRBV5-1,NA,TRBJ2-1,TRBD2,TGCGCCAGCAGCTTGCGGGGGGTAGATAATGAGCAGTTCTTC,CASSLRGVDNEQFF
TRBV27,few,TRBJ1-2,TRBD1,TGTGCCAGCAGTGACAGGGGGTTCGGCTACACCTTC,CASSDRGFGYTF
TRBV6-5,NA,TRBJ2-3,TRBD2,TGTGCCAGCAGTTACGCGGCGGGGGGCACAGATACGCAGTATTTT,CASSYAAGGTDTQYF
TRBV5-4,NA,TRBJ1-6,NA,TGTGCCAGCAGCTTTAACAGCGGGTTAGGGTCACCCCTCCACTTT,CASSFNSGLGSPLHF
TRBV11-2,NA,TRBJ2-3,NA,TGTGCCAGCAGCTTAGACCTCTCAGTTGATACGCAGTATTTT,CASSLDLSVDTQYF
TRBV7-9,NA,TRBJ1-2,TRBD1,TGTGCCAGCAGCTCGGGACAGGTTCTTAACTATGGCTACACCTTC,CASSSGQVLNYGYTF
TRBV11-2,NA,TRBJ1-3,NA,TGTGCCAGCAGCCGCGGCCCCTACTCTGGAAACACCATATATTTT,CASSRGPYSGNTIYF
TRBV2,NA,TRBJ2-1,TRBD2,TGTGCCAGCAGTGGGGTGGGACTAGCGGGGATGAATGAGCAGTTCTTC,CASSGVGLAGMNEQFF
TRBV18,NA,TRBJ2-3,NA,TGTGCCAGCTCACGGGTTGAGGCGGATACGCAGTATTTT,CASSRVEADTQYF
TRBV15,NA,TRBJ1-1,NA,TGTGCCACCAGCAGAGGGGCCTCCGCCGACGACAAAGCTTTCTTT,CATSRGASADDKAFF
TRBV6-4,NA,TRBJ1-5,NA,TGTGCCAGCAGTGACTCGTCATCGGGGTGTCAGCCCCAGCATTTT,CASSDSSSGCQPQHF
TRBV28,NA,TRBJ1-4,NA,TGTGCCAGCAGTTGGGGTAGGGGCAGTGAAAAACTGTTTTTT,CASSWGRGSEKLFF
TRBV28,NA,TRBJ1-5,NA,TGTGCCAGCATTAACCCGGCGGGTCAGCCCCAGCATTTT,CASINPAGQPQHF
TRBV6-1,NA,TRBJ2-1,NA,TGTGCCAGCAGTGAAACGTCTTACAGAAGAACCTACAATGAGCAGTTCTTC,CASSETSYRRTYNEQFF
TRBV4-1,NA,TRBJ2-3,NA,TGCGCCAGCAGCCAAGATTCGGGACTCACAGATACGCAGTATTTT,CASSQDSGLTDTQYF
TRBV5-1,NA,TRBJ1-6,TRBD1,TGCGCCAGCAGTAGGACAGGATATAATTCACCCCTCCACTTT,CASSRTGYNSPLHF
TRBV28,NA,TRBJ2-3,NA,TGTGCCAGCAGCCGGGACACCACAGATACGCAGTATTTT,CASSRDTTDTQYF
TRBV19,NA,TRBJ1-6,TRBD1,TGTGCCAGTAGTCCTCAGGGGGCTTATTCACCCCTCCACTTT,CASSPQGAYSPLHF
TRBV28,few,TRBJ1-5,NA,TGTGCCAGCAGTTCAGTCGGGAGCAATCAGCCCCAGCATTTT,CASSSVGSNQPQHF
TRBV18,NA,TRBJ2-3,NA,TGTGCCAGCTCACCATCGACAGATACGCAGTATTTT,CASSPSTDTQYF
TRBV4-1,NA,TRBJ2-5,TRBD2,TGCGCCAGCAGCCAGGGTAGCGGGAGCAAAGAGACCCAGTACTTC,CASSQGSGSKETQYF
TRBV28,NA,TRBJ2-1,TRBD1,TGTGCCAGCAGTCCCTCTGGGACAGGGTTTGAGCAGTTCTTC,CASSPSGTGFEQFF
TRBV30,few,TRBJ1-2,NA,TGTGCCTGGAGTAGCGACAGCTCTTTCAACTATGGCTACACCTTC,CAWSSDSSFNYGYTF
TRBV19,NA,TRBJ1-5,TRBD1,TGTGCCAGTAGTAGACAGGGACGGAGTAATCAGCCCCAGCATTTT,CASSRQGRSNQPQHF
TRBV21-1,NA,TRBJ1-1,NA,TGTGCCAGCAGCAAAGTGACACGGAACACTGAAGCTTTCTTT,CASSKVTRNTEAFF
TRBV11-2,NA,TRBJ2-1,TRBD2,TGTGCCAGCAGCATAAGCAGCGGGGGGGCGTCCAATGAGCAGTTCTTC,CASSISSGGASNEQFF
TRBV19,NA,TRBJ1-1,TRBD1,TGTGCCAGTAGTATCGGGCAGGGGGACTCCGCTTTCTTT,CASSIGQGDSAFF
TRBV6-5,NA,TRBJ1-4,NA,TGTGCCAGCAGTCCCAGGGCGGGGGAAAAACTGTTTTTT,CASSPRAGEKLFF
TRBV28,NA,TRBJ1-1,TRBD1,TGTGCCAGCAGTCCCACGGGACAGCCTGGGAGTGAAGCTTTCTTT,CASSPTGQPGSEAFF
TRBV14,NA,TRBJ2-5,TRBD2,TGTGCCAGCAGCCCGACTAGCGGGGGGTACCAAGAGACCCAGTACTTC,CASSPTSGGYQETQYF
TRBV14,NA,TRBJ1-6,TRBD1,TGTGCCAGCAGCCAAGGACAGGGCTACGGTAATTCACCCCTCCACTTT,CASSQGQGYGNSPLHF
TRBV4-1,NA,TRBJ2-2,TRBD1,TGCGCCAGCAGCCAAGGACAGGGTCCCACCGGGGAGCTGTTTTTT,CASSQGQGPTGELFF
TRBV24-1,NA,TRBJ1-5,TRBD1,TGTGCCACCAGTGCAAGGGACAGGGGCGCCAATCAGCCCCAGCATTTT,CATSARDRGANQPQHF
TRBV5-1,NA,TRBJ2-5,NA,TGCGCCAGCAGCTTGGGAACTAGCCTTCAGACCCAGTACTTC,CASSLGTSLQTQYF
TRBV9,NA,TRBJ1-2,TRBD1,TGTGCCAGCAGCACCTTGGACAGGGGTTTTTTTGGCTACACCTTC,CASSTLDRGFFGYTF
TRBV5-8,few,TRBJ1-1,TRBD1,TGTGCCAGCAGCCCTTGGGGACAGTTCAACACTGAAGCTTTCTTT,CASSPWGQFNTEAFF
TRBV6-5,NA,TRBJ2-6,NA,TGTGCCAGCAAGAAGAGCTCTGGGGCCAACGTCCTGACTTTC,CASKKSSGANVLTF
TRBV7-8,NA,TRBJ2-1,NA,TGTGCCAGCACCTCTAGGGGTCGTTCCTACAATGAGCAGTTCTTC,CASTSRGRSYNEQFF
TRBV18,NA,TRBJ1-1,NA,TGTGCCAGCTCACAACAGAAGGGGCAGAACACTGAAGCTTTCTTT,CASSQQKGQNTEAFF
TRBV3-1/TRBV3-2,many,TRBJ1-2,NA,TGTGCCAGCAGCCAAGTGAGAGGAGTTGGGGGCTACACCTTC,CASSQVRGVGGYTF
TRBV28,NA,TRBJ1-5,NA,TGTGCCAGCAGTTTTGGAGCGAATCAGCCCCAGCATTTT,CASSFGANQPQHF